The subject of this entry is one T cell receptor (beta chain). The antigen is unknown. Primers included in the PCR were 60 Vbeta and 13 Jbeta primers. TCRdb's copy holds only in-frame clones and misses some; the assay was immunoSEQ multiplex PCR. This sample has some 140,000 clones, with 76% found just once. The CDR3 covers 17 residues. The germline CDR1 and CDR2 sequences are SGHRS and YFSETQ. V dropped 0 bases and J dropped 4; count of bases not matched to a gene: 12. These data are taken from a study of cytomegalovirus exposure and HLA in healthy donors. The overall study: Approximately 85 million unique TCRs from HLA-typed donors were held in an early release of data.

Notes on the study in general: Researchers reported from a later analysis that most CMV-associated TCR beta chains appeared HLA-restricted. Most TCR beta V segments were productive about 87% or about 30% of the time in an earlier analysis. Sequencing likely caused a cluster of highly shared sequence variants.

The origin of this receptor is a man aged 35 to 55 in good health and CMV-seronegative. V and J are TRBV5-1 and TRBJ1-1, with TRBD1 matching over 7 bases. The specimen was PBMCs. This CDR3 reads CASSLEGRGSVGTEAFF. The CDR3 bases are TGCGCCAGCAGCTTGGAGGGCAGGGGGAGTGTCGGCACTGAAGCTTTCTTT.